This TCR beta chain was recovered during a study of shared clonotypes between healthy human individuals. The wider study: Donors had three CD4 naive, three CD4 memory, two CD8 naive and one CD8 memory plate apiece. Study findings and constraints: Naive subsets typically showed greater estimated richness than memory subsets. Some naive CD4 clonotypes, 4.5% to 5.5%, turned up in common across a handful of donors.

Sequencing used immunoSEQ multiplex PCR; TCRdb keeps in-frame clones, though not all of them. The sample lists approximately 350,000 clones, over 65% seen once, with 10% in the top ten. Points on this clone: Its antigen is currently unknown.

The CDR3 has 15 amino acids. Trimming left V 4 bases short and J 4 bases short, with 17 bases between. In germline, CDR1 is SGHNT, CDR2 YYREEE (reference sequence). Material: memory CD4+ T cells sorted from blood. Subset reported: CD45RA-negative fraction. The rearrangement uses TRBV5-4 and TRBJ2-5; D possibly corresponds to TRBD2 (6 bases). This sequence originates from a man aged 25 to 45 in good health. Here the CDR3 reads CASSGGADPRETQYF. CDR3 in DNA: TGTGCCAGCAGCGGAGGGGCAGATCCGAGAGAGACCCAGTACTTC.